This T cell receptor (beta chain) was identified during a study of cytomegalovirus exposure and HLA in healthy donors. General study findings and limits: Analyzed later, association rates of TCRs varied across HLA loci, with DRB1 most and HLA-C fewest.

This clone was counted a single time. The antigen is unknown. This PCR relied on a set of 60 Vbeta primers and 13 Jbeta primers. Clones were sequenced by immunoSEQ multiplex PCR, and TCRdb holds only the in-frame ones, with some missing. The sample contains roughly 160,000 clones, less than 90% of which appear only once. The receptor was derived from a boy younger than 10 in good health and CMV-seronegative. The sample consisted of PBMCs.

The CDR3 loop is CASSASGRFGGTDTQYF. CDR3 coding DNA: TGTGCCAGCAGTGCTAGCGGGAGGTTTGGTGGCACAGATACGCAGTATTTT. The chain uses TRBV9 and TRBJ2-3, with 11 bases identical to TRBD2. Losses at the gene ends were 5 bases for V and 1 base for J; bases not matched to a gene: 9. The germline V gene has CDR1 SGDLS and CDR2 YYNGEE. CDR3 length: 17 residues.